What follows are 14 T cell receptor beta chains derived from one specimen sequenced in a study of identical twins' blood T cells. TCRdb fed the 5' RACE reads into MiXCR, producing one record per CDR3 protein. The data show roughly 380,000 distinct CDR3 sequences, with about 28% seen just once and more than 5.5% held by the top ten. The sequenced sample consisted of PBMCs. These receptors all come from a woman aged 18 to 55 in good health.

This clonotype showed up just a few times. This chain uses TRBV2 with TRBJ1-6; D call uncertain. The germline V gene encodes CDR1 SNHLY and CDR2 FYNNEI. V was trimmed by 7 bases and J by 9 bases, leaving 19 bases between them. The length of the CDR3 is 15 residues. The CDR3 loop reads CASILDNGVGSPLHF. The CDR3 nucleotides read TGTGCCAGCATTCTGGATAACGGGGTCGGTTCACCCCTCCACTTT.

The CDR3 protein is CSAPKQGQAEAFF. The CDR3 DNA follows: TGCAGCGCTCCAAAACAGGGACAGGCTGAAGCTTTCTTT. The chain has TRBV20-1 and TRBJ1-1, with 8 bases identical to TRBD1. This CDR3 comprises 13 residues. CDR1 DFQATT and CDR2 SNEGSKA come from the germline V gene (reference sequence).

CDR3 residues: CASRRPDPSYEQYF. CDR3 nucleotides: TGTGCCAGCAGAAGGCCAGACCCCTCCTACGAGCAGTACTTC. V usage is TRBV27 and J usage is TRBJ2-7; D remains unclear. This CDR3 has 14 amino acids. V lost 6 bases to trimming and J lost 0 bases, with 12 bases between them. Germline V gene lookup returns CDR1 MNHEY and CDR2 SMNVEV (reference sequence).

This chain joins TRBV11-2 and TRBJ2-1; weak D call: TRBD1 (5 bases). There are 14 residues in the CDR3. V was cut by 3 bases and J by 8 bases, with 14 bases left in between. The germline V gene encodes CDR1 SGHAT and CDR2 FQNNGV. CDR3 coding DNA: TGTGCCAGCAGCTTGATACTGACAGTCCATGAGCAGTTCTTC. It translates to CASSLILTVHEQFF.

This clonotype was counted between two and nine times. The chain links TRBV10-3 to TRBJ2-2; tentative D call: TRBD1 (6 bases). The V end lost 6 bases, the J end lost 6 bases, and 14 bases lay between the germline ends. CDR3 length: 14 amino acids. Germline loops: CDR1 ENHRY, CDR2 SYGVKD. The CDR3 region is CAIRAGTLSGELFF. CDR3 nucleotides: TGTGCCATCAGAGCCGGGACACTCTCCGGGGAGCTGTTTTTT.

On this clonotype: Since a much larger clone is just one base distant, this may be a read error. The chain joins TRBV2 to TRBJ2-1, with 11 bases fitting TRBD2. The germline gives CDR1 SNHLY, CDR2 FYNNEI. The CDR3 consists of 15 residues. Trimming at V came to 7 bases and at J to 2 bases, leaving 4 bases not matched to a gene. The CDR3 DNA is TGTGCCAGCAAGCTAGCGGGGGGTCCCTACAATGAGCAGTTCTTC. Its protein product is CASKLAGGPYNEQFF.

This clonotype has only a few counts. V gene TRBV29-1 combines with J gene TRBJ2-7; D not certain. Germline V gene lookup returns CDR1 SQVTM and CDR2 ANQGSEA. The CDR3 totals 12 residues. V lost 5 bases, J lost 1 base, and 9 bases lay in between. CDR3 coding DNA: TGCAGCGTTTATTCCAGGTCCTACGAGCAGTACTTC. Protein sequence: CSVYSRSYEQYF.

The chain has TRBV10-1 and TRBJ2-1; 10 bases are a match to TRBD2. Germline CDR1 is WNHNN and CDR2 is SYGVQD (reference sequence). The CDR3 is made up of 14 amino acids. J was trimmed by 7 bases and V by 3 bases; bases with no gene match: 3. The CDR3: CASSESGGANEQFF. Written as DNA, the CDR3 is TGCGCCAGCAGTGAAAGCGGGGGGGCGAATGAGCAGTTCTTC.

This clonotype was recorded a few times. This rearrangement joins TRBV5-1 to TRBJ1-1; D is perhaps TRBD1 (5 bases). There are 18 residues in the CDR3. The V end was cut by 5 bases, the J end by 7 bases, with 30 bases between. Germline V CDR1 and CDR2: SGHRS, YFSETQ. The CDR3 is CASRLVDFNGQGTIEAFF. CDR3 bases: TGCGCCAGCAGACTCGTTGACTTCAACGGTCAGGGAACGATTGAAGCTTTCTTT.

This chain uses TRBV19 with TRBJ2-1, with D perhaps matching TRBD1 (5 bases). This CDR3 spans 13 amino acids. Looked up from germline, CDR1 is LNHDA and CDR2 is SQIVND (reference sequence). V lost 3 bases, J lost 7 bases, and 10 bases lay in between. CDR3 sequence (DNA): TGTGCCAGTAGTATGGGGCCTCGGAATGAGCAGTTCTTC. This translates into CASSMGPRNEQFF.

A remark on this clonotype: The junction shows a germline mismatch at one end, possibly a read error. CDR3 in amino acids: CASSLRGGTESFF. CDR3 coding DNA: TGTGCCAGCAGCTTACGGGGGGGCACTGAATCTTTCTTT. This chain joins TRBV7-9 and TRBJ1-1; tentatively, D is TRBD1 (6 bases). Per germline, CDR1 SEHNR and CDR2 FQNEAQ (reference sequence). The CDR3 covers 13 residues.

This clonotype has a handful of counts. This chain links TRBV20-1 with TRBJ1-2; D possibly corresponds to TRBD1 (6 bases). CDR1 DFQATT and CDR2 SNEGSKA come from the germline V gene (reference sequence). The CDR3 spans 14 residues. Trimming stripped 4 bases from V and 2 bases from J, with 14 bases between. The CDR3 coding sequence is TGCAGTGCTATCTCACAGGGAACAAACTATGGCTACACCTTC. Amino acids: CSAISQGTNYGYTF.

This rearrangement joins TRBV6-2 or TRBV6-3 to TRBJ2-7; D might be TRBD2 (5 bases). This CDR3 is 15 amino acids long. Germline assignment: CDR1 MNHEY and CDR2 SVGEGT. V gave up 5 bases and J gave up 1 base, with 15 bases separating them. CDR3: CASSPGMGDSYEQYF. CDR3 in DNA: TGTGCCAGCAGTCCCGGGATGGGAGATTCCTACGAGCAGTACTTC.

This clonotype appeared a few times. J is TRBJ1-1 and V is TRBV15, with 8 bases fitting TRBD1. CDR1 is LNHNV, CDR2 YYDKDF, per germline (reference sequence). J gave up 4 bases and V 4 bases, and 5 bases lay outside the gene matches. The CDR3 totals 14 residues. The CDR3 is CATSMRTGGTEAFF. The DNA of the CDR3 is TGTGCCACCAGCATGCGAACAGGGGGCACTGAAGCTTTCTTT.